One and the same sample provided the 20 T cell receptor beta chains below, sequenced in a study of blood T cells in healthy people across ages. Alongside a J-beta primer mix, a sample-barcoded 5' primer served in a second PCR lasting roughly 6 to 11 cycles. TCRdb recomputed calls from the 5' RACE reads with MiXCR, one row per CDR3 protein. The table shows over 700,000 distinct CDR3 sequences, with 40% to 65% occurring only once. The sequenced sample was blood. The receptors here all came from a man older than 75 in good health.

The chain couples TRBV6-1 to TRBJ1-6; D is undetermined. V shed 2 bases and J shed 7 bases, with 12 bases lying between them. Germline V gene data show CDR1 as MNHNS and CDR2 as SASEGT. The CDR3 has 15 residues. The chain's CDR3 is CASSESSGLNSPLHF. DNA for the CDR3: TGTGCCAGCAGTGAAAGCTCGGGCCTGAATTCACCCCTCCACTTT.

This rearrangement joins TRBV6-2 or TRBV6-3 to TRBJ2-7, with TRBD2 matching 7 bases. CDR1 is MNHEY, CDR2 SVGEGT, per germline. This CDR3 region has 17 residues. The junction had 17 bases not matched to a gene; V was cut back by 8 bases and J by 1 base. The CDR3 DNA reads TGTGCCAGCGGGGGGGGGAAGGAGCGGGAATTTTCCTACGAGCAGTACTTC. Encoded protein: CASGGGKEREFSYEQYF.

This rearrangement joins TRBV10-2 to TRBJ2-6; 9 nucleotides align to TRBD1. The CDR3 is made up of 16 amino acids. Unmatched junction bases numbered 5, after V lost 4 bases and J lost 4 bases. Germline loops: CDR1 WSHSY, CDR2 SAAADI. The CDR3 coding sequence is TGCGCCAGCAGTGTAAACAGGGGGCTCGGGGCCAACGTCCTGACTTTC. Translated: CASSVNRGLGANVLTF.

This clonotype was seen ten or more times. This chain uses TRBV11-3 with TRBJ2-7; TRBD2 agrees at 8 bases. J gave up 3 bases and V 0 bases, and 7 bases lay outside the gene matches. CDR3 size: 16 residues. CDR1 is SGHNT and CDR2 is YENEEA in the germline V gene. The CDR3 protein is CASSLDGRAGDYEQYF. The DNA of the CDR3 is TGTGCCAGCAGCTTAGATGGGCGAGCGGGGGACTACGAGCAGTACTTC.

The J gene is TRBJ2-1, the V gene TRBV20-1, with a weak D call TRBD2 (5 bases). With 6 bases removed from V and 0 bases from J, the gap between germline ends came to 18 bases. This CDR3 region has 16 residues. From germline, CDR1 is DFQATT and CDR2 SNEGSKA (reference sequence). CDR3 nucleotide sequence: TGCAGTGCAAGTCCCCTAGCCTTATCCTCCTACAATGAGCAGTTCTTC. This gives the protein CSASPLALSSYNEQFF.

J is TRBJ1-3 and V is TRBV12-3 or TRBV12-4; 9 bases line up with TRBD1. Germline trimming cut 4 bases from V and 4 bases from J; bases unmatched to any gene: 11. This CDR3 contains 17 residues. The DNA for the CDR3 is TGTGCCAGCAGTTCCCGCATACAGGGGGCGCGAGGAAACACCATATATTTT. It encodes CASSSRIQGARGNTIYF.

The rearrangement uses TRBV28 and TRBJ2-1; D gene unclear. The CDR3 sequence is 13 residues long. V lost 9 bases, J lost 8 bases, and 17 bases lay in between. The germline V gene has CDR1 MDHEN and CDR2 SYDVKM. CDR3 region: CASSPPVSDEQFF. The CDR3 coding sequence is TGTGCCAGTAGTCCTCCCGTATCCGATGAGCAGTTCTTC.

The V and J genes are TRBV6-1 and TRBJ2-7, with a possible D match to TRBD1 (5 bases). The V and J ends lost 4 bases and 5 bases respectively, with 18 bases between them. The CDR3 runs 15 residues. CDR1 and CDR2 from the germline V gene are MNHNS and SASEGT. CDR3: CASSVRVPDRNEQYF. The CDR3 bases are TGTGCCAGCAGTGTCAGGGTTCCCGACCGGAACGAGCAGTACTTC.

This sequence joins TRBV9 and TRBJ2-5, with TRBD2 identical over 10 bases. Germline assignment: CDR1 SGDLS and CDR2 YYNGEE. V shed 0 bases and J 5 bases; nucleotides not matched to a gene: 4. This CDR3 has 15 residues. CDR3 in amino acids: CASSVEAGGPETQYF. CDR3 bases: TGTGCCAGCAGCGTAGAAGCGGGAGGGCCCGAGACCCAGTACTTC.

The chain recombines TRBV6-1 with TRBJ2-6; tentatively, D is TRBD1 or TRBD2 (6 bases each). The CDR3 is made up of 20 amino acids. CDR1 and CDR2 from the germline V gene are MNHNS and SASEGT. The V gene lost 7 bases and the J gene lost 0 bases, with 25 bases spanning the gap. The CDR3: CASTQKGGVSVNSGANVLTF. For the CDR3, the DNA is TGTGCCAGCACCCAAAAGGGGGGCGTTTCGGTAAACTCTGGGGCCAACGTCCTGACTTTC.

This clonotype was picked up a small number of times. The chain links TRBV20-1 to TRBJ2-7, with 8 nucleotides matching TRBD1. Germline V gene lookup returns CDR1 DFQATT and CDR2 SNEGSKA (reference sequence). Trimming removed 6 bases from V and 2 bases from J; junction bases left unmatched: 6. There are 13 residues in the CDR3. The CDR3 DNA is TGCAGTGCAAAAGACAGGGGCCCCTACGAGCAGTACTTC. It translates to CSAKDRGPYEQYF.

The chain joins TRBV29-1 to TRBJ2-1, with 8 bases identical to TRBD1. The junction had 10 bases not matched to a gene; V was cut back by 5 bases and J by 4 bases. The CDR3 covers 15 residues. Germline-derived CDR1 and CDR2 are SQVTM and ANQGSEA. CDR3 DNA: TGCAGCGTTCTCAGCCGGGGACAGGTATACAATGAGCAGTTCTTC. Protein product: CSVLSRGQVYNEQFF.

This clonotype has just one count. CDR3 loop: CASSQGGLAGFIEQFF. The CDR3, as DNA: TGTGCCAGCAGCCAAGGGGGGCTAGCGGGATTTATTGAGCAGTTCTTC. This chain connects TRBV4-2 to TRBJ2-1; 9 nucleotides match TRBD2. J was trimmed by 9 bases and V by 1 base; bases with no gene match: 10. The CDR3 spans 16 residues. Germline V lookup: CDR1 LGHNA, CDR2 YNFKEQ.

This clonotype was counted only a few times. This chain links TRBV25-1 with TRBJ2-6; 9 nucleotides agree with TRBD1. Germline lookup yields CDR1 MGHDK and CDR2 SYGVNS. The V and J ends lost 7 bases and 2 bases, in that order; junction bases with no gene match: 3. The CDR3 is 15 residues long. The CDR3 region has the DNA TGTGCCAGCACGCGGACAGGGGCTGGGGCCAACGTCCTGACTTTC. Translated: CASTRTGAGANVLTF. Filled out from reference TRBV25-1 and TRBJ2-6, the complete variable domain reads EADIYQTPRYLVIGTGKKITLECSQTMGHDKMYWYQQDPGMELHLIHYSYGVNSTEKGDLSSESTVSRIRTEHFPLTLESARPSHTSQYLCASTRTGAGANVLTFGAGSRLTVL.

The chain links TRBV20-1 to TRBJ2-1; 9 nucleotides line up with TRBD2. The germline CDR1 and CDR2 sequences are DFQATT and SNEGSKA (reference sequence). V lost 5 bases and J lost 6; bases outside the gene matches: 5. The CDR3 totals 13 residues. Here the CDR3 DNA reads TGCAGTGCTGGGACTAGCCGGCCCAATGAGCAGTTCTTC. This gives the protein CSAGTSRPNEQFF.

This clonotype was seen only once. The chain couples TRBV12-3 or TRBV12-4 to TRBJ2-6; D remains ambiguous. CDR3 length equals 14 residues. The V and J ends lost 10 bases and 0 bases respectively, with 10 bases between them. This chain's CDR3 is CATQRDSGANVLTF. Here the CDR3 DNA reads TGTGCCACCCAAAGAGACTCTGGGGCCAACGTCCTGACTTTC.

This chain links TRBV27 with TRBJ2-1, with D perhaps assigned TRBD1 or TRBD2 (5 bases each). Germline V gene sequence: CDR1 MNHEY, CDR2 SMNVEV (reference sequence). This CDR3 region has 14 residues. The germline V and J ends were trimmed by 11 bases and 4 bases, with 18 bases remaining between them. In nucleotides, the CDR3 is TGTGCCGTCTCTCGGGGCAGGAATTACAATGAGCAGTTCTTC. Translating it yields CAVSRGRNYNEQFF.

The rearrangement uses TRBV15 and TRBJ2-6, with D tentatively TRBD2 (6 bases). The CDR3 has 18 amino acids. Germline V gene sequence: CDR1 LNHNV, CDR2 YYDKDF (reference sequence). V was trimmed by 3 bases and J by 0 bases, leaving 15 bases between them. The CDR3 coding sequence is TGTGCCACCAGCAGGGAGGGGAGGTTGGGCTCTGGGGCCAACGTCCTGACTTTC. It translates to CATSREGRLGSGANVLTF. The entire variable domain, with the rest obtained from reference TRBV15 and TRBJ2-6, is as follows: DAMVIQNPRYQVTQFGKPVTLSCSQTLNHNVMYWYQQKSSQAPKLLFHYYDKDFNNEADTPDNFQSRRPNTSFCFLDIRSPGLGDTAMYLCATSREGRLGSGANVLTFGAGSRLTVL.

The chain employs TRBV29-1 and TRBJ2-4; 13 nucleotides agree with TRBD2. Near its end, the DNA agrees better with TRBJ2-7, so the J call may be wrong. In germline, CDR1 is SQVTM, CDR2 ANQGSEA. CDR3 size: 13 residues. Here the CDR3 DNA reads TGCAGCACTGGACTAGCGGGAGTGAACGAGCAGTACTTC. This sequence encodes CSTGLAGVNEQYF.

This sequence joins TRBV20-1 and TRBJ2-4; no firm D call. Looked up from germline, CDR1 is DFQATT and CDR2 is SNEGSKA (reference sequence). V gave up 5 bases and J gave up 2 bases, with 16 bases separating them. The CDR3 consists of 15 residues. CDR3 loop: CSAPLTGGSKNIQYF. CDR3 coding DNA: TGCAGTGCTCCTCTAACGGGTGGGTCCAAAAACATTCAGTACTTC.